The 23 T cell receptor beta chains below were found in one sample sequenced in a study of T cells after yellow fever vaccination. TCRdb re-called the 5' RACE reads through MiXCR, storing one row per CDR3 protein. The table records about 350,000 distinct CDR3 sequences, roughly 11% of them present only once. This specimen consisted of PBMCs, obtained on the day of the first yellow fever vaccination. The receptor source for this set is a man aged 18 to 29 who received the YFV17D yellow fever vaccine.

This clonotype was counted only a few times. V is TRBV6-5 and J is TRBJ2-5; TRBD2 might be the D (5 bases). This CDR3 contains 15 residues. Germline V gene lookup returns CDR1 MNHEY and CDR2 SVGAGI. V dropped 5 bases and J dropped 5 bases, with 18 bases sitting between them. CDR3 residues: CASSHFTGLAETQYF. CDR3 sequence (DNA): TGTGCCAGCAGTCACTTCACGGGGTTGGCGGAGACCCAGTACTTC.

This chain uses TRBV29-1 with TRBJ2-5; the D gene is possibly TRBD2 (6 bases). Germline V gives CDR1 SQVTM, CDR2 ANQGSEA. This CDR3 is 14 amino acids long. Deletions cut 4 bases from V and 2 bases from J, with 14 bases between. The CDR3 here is CSVVPSVYQETQYF. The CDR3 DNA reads TGCAGCGTTGTGCCTAGCGTATATCAAGAGACCCAGTACTTC.

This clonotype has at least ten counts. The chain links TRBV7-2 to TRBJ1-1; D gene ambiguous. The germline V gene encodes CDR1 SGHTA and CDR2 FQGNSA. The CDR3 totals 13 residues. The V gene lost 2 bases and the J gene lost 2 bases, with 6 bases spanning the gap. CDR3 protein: CASSLSENTEAFF. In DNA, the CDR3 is TGTGCCAGCAGCTTATCAGAAAACACTGAAGCTTTCTTT. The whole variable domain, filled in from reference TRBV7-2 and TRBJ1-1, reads GAGVSQSPSNKVTEKGKDVELRCDPISGHTALYWYRQSLGQGLEFLIYFQGNSAPDKSGLPSDRFSAERTGGSVSTLTIQRTQQEDSAVYLCASSLSENTEAFFGQGTRLTVV.

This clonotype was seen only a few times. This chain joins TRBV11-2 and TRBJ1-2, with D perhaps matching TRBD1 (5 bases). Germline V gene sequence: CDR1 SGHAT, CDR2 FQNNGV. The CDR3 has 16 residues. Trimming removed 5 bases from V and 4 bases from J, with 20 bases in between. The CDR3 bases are TGTGCCAGCAGCATCCTACCCGCGGGTGGGGGCTATGGCTACACCTTC. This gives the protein CASSILPAGGGYGYTF.

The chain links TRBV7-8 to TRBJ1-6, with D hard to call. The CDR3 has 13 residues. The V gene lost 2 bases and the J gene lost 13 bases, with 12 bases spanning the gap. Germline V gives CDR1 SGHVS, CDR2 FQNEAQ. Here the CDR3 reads CASSLYVESPLHF. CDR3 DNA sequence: TGTGCCAGCAGCTTATATGTCGAGAGTCCCCTCCACTTT.

CDR3 nucleotides: TGTGCCAGCGGACCGAATGACAGGGAAGAGACCCAGTACTTC. Amino acid sequence: CASGPNDREETQYF. The V call is TRBV5-4, the J call TRBJ2-5; 7 bases match TRBD1. Germline V gene data show CDR1 as SGHNT and CDR2 as YYREEE (reference sequence). V shed 7 bases and J 3 bases; nucleotides not matched to a gene: 9. The CDR3 totals 14 residues.

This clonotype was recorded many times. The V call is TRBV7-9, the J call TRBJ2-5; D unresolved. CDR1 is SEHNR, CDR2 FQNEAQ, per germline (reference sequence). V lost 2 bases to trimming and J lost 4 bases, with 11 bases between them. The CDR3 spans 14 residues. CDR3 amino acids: CASSLIESVETQYF. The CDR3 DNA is TGTGCCAGCAGCTTAATCGAATCGGTAGAGACCCAGTACTTC.

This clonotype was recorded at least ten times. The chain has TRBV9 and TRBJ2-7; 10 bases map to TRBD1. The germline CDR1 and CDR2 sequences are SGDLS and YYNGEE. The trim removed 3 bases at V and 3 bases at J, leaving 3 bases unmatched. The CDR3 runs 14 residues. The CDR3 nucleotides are TGTGCCAGCAGCGCCGGGACAGGGGTCTACGAGCAGTACGTC. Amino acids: CASSAGTGVYEQYV.

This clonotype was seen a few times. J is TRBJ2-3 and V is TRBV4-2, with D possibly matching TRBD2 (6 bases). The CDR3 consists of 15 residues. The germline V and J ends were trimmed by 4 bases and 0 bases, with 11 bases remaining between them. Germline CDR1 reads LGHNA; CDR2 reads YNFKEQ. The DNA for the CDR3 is TGTGCCAGCAGCCTGTCCGGGACTAGCACAGATACGCAGTATTTT. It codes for CASSLSGTSTDTQYF.

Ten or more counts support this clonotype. CDR3 loop: CASKTGSTDTQYF. The DNA of the CDR3 is TGTGCCAGCAAGACAGGGAGCACAGATACGCAGTATTTT. V is TRBV6-5 and J is TRBJ2-3; 7 nucleotides agree with TRBD1. Germline V CDR1 and CDR2: MNHEY, SVGAGI. Trimming cost V 7 bases and J 0 bases; bases outside gene matches: 1. The CDR3 covers 13 residues.

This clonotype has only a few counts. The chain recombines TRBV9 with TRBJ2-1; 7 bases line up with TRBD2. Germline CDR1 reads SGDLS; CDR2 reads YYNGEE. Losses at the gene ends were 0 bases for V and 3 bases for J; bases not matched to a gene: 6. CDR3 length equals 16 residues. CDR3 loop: CASSVARGGGYNEQFF. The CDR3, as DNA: TGTGCCAGCAGCGTAGCTAGGGGCGGGGGCTACAATGAGCAGTTCTTC.

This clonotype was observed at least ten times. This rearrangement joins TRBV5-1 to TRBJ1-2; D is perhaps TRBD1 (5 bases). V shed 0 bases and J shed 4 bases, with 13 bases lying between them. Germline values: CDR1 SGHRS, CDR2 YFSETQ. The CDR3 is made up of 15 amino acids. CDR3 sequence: CASSLETQGFYGYTF. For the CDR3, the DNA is TGCGCCAGCAGCTTGGAAACCCAGGGATTCTATGGCTACACCTTC.

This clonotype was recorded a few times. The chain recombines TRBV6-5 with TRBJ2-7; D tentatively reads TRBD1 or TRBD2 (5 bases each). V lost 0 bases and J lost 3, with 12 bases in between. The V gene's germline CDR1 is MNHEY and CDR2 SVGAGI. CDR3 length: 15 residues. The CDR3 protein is CASSYSSGSIYEQYF. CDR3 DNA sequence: TGTGCCAGCAGTTACTCGTCAGGGAGTATCTACGAGCAGTACTTC.

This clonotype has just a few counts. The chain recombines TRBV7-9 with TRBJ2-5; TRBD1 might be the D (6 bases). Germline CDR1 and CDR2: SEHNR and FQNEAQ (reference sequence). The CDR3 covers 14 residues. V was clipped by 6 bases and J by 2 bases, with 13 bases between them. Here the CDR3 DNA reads TGTGCCAGCAGACCGCTAGGGGGACAAGAGACCCAGTACTTC. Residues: CASRPLGGQETQYF.

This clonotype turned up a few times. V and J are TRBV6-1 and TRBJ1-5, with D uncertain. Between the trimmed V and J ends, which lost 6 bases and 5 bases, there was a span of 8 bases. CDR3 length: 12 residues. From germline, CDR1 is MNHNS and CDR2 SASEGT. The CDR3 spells CASSDGYQPQHF. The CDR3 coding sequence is TGTGCCAGCAGCGACGGATATCAGCCCCAGCATTTT.

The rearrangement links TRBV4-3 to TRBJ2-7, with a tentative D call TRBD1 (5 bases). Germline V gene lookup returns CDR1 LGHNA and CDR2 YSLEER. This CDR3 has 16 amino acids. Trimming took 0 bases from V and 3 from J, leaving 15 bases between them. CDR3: CASSQDIDREYYEQYF. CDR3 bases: TGCGCCAGCAGCCAAGATATCGACAGAGAGTACTACGAGCAGTACTTC.

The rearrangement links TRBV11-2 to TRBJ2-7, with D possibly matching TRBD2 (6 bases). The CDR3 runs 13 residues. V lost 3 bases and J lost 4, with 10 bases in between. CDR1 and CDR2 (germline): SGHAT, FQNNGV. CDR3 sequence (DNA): TGTGCCAGCAGCTTGGGGGGTCCGTACGAGCAGTACGTC. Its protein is CASSLGGPYEQYV.

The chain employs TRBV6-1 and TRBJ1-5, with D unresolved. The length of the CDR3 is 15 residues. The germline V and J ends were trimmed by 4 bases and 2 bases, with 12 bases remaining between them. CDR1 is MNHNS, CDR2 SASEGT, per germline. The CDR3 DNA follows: TGTGCCAGCAGTGCCAACCCTAAGGGCAATCAGCCCCAGCATTTT. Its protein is CASSANPKGNQPQHF.

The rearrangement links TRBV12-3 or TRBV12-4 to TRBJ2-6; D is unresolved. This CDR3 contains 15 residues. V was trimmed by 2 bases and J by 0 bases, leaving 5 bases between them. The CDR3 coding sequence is TGTGCCAGCAGTTTACGGTCCTCTGGGGCCAACGTCCTGACTTTC. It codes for CASSLRSSGANVLTF.

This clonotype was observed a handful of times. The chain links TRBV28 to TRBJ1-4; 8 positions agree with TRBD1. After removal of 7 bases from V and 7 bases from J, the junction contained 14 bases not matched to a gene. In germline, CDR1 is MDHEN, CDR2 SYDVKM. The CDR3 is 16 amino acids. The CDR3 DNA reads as TGTGCCAGCATAAGGTCTCCACAGGGGGTTGGTGAAAAACTGTTTTTT. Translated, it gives CASIRSPQGVGEKLFF. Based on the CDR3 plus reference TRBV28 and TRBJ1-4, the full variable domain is DVKVTQSSRYLVKRTGEKVFLECVQDMDHENMFWYRQDPGLGLRLIYFSYDVKMKEKGDIPEGYSVSREKKERFSLILESASTNQTSMYLCASIRSPQGVGEKLFFGSGTQLSVL.

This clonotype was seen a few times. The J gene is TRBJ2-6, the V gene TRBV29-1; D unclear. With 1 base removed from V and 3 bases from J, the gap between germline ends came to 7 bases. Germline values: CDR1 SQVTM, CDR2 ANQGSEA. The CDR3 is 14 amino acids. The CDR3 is CSVEGADGANVLTF. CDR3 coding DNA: TGCAGCGTTGAAGGGGCGGATGGGGCCAACGTCCTGACTTTC.

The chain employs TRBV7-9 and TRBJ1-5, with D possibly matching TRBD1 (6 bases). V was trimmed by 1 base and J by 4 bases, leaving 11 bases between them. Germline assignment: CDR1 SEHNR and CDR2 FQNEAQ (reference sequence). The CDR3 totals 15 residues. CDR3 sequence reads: CASSLGTAGNQPQHF. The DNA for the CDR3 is TGTGCCAGCAGCTTAGGGACAGCCGGGAATCAGCCCCAGCATTTT.

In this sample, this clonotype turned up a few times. The DNA of the CDR3 is TGCGCCAGCAGCTTGGCCGGTGATCAGGGCGGCTGGGGTACGCAGTATTTT. This translates into CASSLAGDQGGWGTQYF. The chain carries TRBV5-1 and TRBJ2-3, with D perhaps matching TRBD1 (5 bases). V was cut by 0 bases and J by 8 bases, with 22 bases left in between. Per germline, CDR1 SGHRS and CDR2 YFSETQ. There are 17 residues in the CDR3.